One and the same sample provided the 20 T cell receptor beta chains below, sequenced in a study of blood T cells in healthy people across ages. Primers used in a second PCR of about 7 to 12 cycles were a sample-barcoded 5' primer and a J-beta primer mix. TCRdb re-called the 5' RACE reads through MiXCR, storing one row per CDR3 protein. Of more than 1,400,000 distinct CDR3 sequences listed, around 42% were seen once; the top ten hold less than 8%. The sequenced sample consisted of blood. These TCRs come from a young woman in good health.

The gene calls are TRBV14 and TRBJ2-3; D remains ambiguous. This CDR3 comprises 16 residues. Germline V gene data show CDR1 as SGHDN and CDR2 as FVKESK. Trimming shortened V by 0 bases and J by 0 bases, and 10 bases separated the two germline ends. The DNA for the CDR3 is TGTGCCAGCAGCCAAGAGTGGGGAAGGAGCACAGATACGCAGTATTTT. Translation: CASSQEWGRSTDTQYF.

This clonotype turned up a few times. V usage is TRBV9 and J usage is TRBJ2-3; D gene ambiguous. Germline V gives CDR1 SGDLS, CDR2 YYNGEE. V was clipped by 1 base and J by 0 bases, with 9 bases between them. The CDR3 extends over 15 amino acids. This chain's CDR3 is CASSVYGASTDTQYF. CDR3 DNA: TGTGCCAGCAGCGTATATGGAGCTAGCACAGATACGCAGTATTTT.

The rearrangement joins TRBV10-3 to TRBJ2-3, with 11 bases matching TRBD1. Germline V gene lookup returns CDR1 ENHRY and CDR2 SYGVKD. The CDR3 runs to 15 residues. Losses at the gene ends were 10 bases for V and 6 bases for J; bases not matched to a gene: 12. Here the CDR3 DNA reads TGTGCCACCACAGGGACAGGGGGGATCGAGGATACGCAGTATTTT. This translates into CATTGTGGIEDTQYF.

The rearrangement links TRBV27 to TRBJ2-1; D is unclear. The CDR3 is 15 residues long. Germline CDR1 is MNHEY and CDR2 is SMNVEV (reference sequence). The ends were cut back, 5 bases at V and 4 bases at J, with 15 bases in the middle. CDR3 nucleotides: TGTGCCAGCAGTCGAAGTAATCTTGGGTACAATGAGCAGTTCTTC. Protein sequence: CASSRSNLGYNEQFF.

The table lists this clonotype with a few counts. The chain carries TRBV20-1 and TRBJ2-1, with 14 bases matching TRBD2. The germline gives CDR1 DFQATT, CDR2 SNEGSKA (reference sequence). The V segment lost 5 bases and the J segment 5 bases; nucleotides outside the gene matches: 5. This CDR3 is built from 15 residues. The CDR3 coding sequence is TGCAGTGCTCGTGGACTAGCGGGGGGCCACAATGAGCAGTTCTTC. It specifies CSARGLAGGHNEQFF.

This clonotype was observed a handful of times. V usage is TRBV7-2 and J usage is TRBJ2-5, with D perhaps TRBD1 (6 bases). V lost 5 bases to trimming and J lost 2 bases, with 21 bases between them. Germline CDR1 SGHTA, CDR2 FQGNSA. CDR3 size: 17 residues. Here the CDR3 DNA reads TGTGCCAGCAGCGAGAGAGTAGGGGGACGTCGTCAAGAGACCCAGTACTTC. This codes for CASSERVGGRRQETQYF. The complete variable domain, with remaining parts taken from reference TRBV7-2 and TRBJ2-5, reads GAGVSQSPSNKVTEKGKDVELRCDPISGHTALYWYRQSLGQGLEFLIYFQGNSAPDKSGLPSDRFSAERTGGSVSTLTIQRTQQEDSAVYLCASSERVGGRRQETQYFGPGTRLLVL.

The CDR3 region has the DNA TGTGCCACCAGTCCCCGAGCGGGAGGGCCTTACGAGCAGTACTTC. The encoded protein is CATSPRAGGPYEQYF. The rearrangement joins TRBV24-1 to TRBJ2-5; 10 bases are shared with TRBD2. The last part of the DNA fits TRBJ2-7 better; the J call may be wrong. This CDR3 comprises 15 residues. From germline, CDR1 is KGHDR and CDR2 SFDVKD.

The rearrangement uses TRBV7-9 and TRBJ2-1; 7 positions match TRBD1. This CDR3 is built from 16 residues. V trimming: 5 bases; J trimming: 5 bases; junction bases outside the gene matches: 12. In germline, CDR1 is SEHNR, CDR2 FQNEAQ (reference sequence). Here the CDR3 DNA reads TGTGCCAGCAGCCCTACAGGGGCGCAGGGCCACAATGAGCAGTTCTTC. Its protein product is CASSPTGAQGHNEQFF.

The chain recombines TRBV20-1 with TRBJ1-1, with D unresolved. This CDR3 has 12 residues. V was shortened by 3 bases and J by 4 bases, with 9 bases between the two germline ends. CDR1 DFQATT and CDR2 SNEGSKA come from the germline V gene (reference sequence). Here the CDR3 DNA reads TGCAGTGCTAGTAGCCGCGCCACTGAAGCTTTCTTT. This codes for CSASSRATEAFF.

This clonotype appeared a few times. The V call is TRBV6-6, the J call TRBJ1-2; 7 positions match TRBD1. The CDR3 consists of 13 residues. J gave up 5 bases and V 5 bases, and 5 bases lay outside the gene matches. Germline V gene data show CDR1 as MNHNY and CDR2 as SVGAGI (reference sequence). The CDR3 DNA reads as TGTGCCAGCAGTAACGGACAGGATTATGGCTACACCTTC. Its translation: CASSNGQDYGYTF.

The V gene is TRBV20-1, the J gene TRBJ1-3; D might be TRBD1 (5 bases). CDR1 is DFQATT, CDR2 SNEGSKA, per germline (reference sequence). This CDR3 contains 14 residues. The V gene lost 4 bases and the J gene lost 0 bases, with 10 bases spanning the gap. Here the CDR3 reads CSATTGTSGNTIYF. The CDR3, as DNA: TGCAGTGCTACAACCGGGACCTCTGGAAACACCATATATTTT.

This clonotype was found a few times. The V and J genes are TRBV7-2 and TRBJ2-3; 9 bases map to TRBD2. The CDR3 runs 16 residues. Germline CDR1 reads SGHTA; CDR2 reads FQGNSA. Unmatched junction bases numbered 11, after V lost 5 bases and J lost 5 bases. The CDR3 here is CASSPQAGGPGDTQYF. CDR3 nucleotides: TGTGCCAGCAGCCCCCAGGCGGGAGGGCCTGGAGATACGCAGTATTTT.

The rearrangement joins TRBV4-1 to TRBJ2-2, with D possibly being TRBD2 (6 bases). The V gene lost 1 base and the J gene lost 5 bases, with 14 bases spanning the gap. This CDR3 comprises 16 residues. The germline V gene has CDR1 MGHRA and CDR2 YSYEKL. The CDR3 DNA sequence: TGCGCCAGCAGCCAAGGTGGCTGGAGGGATACCGGGGAGCTGTTTTTT. This sequence encodes CASSQGGWRDTGELFF.

The chain carries TRBV20-1 and TRBJ1-6; TRBD1 matches at 10 bases. The CDR3 extends over 13 amino acids. V was clipped by 3 bases and J by 9 bases; unmatched bases: 2. Germline V gene sequence: CDR1 DFQATT, CDR2 SNEGSKA (reference sequence). The CDR3, as DNA: TGCAGTGCTAGTGGGACAGGGGCTTCACCCCTCCACTTT. This translates into CSASGTGASPLHF.

The chain has TRBV4-1 and TRBJ2-7; D ambiguous. This CDR3 has 13 residues. CDR1 is MGHRA, CDR2 YSYEKL, per germline. V was shortened by 3 bases and J by 3 bases, with 9 bases between the two germline ends. The CDR3 region is CASSQETYYEQYF. Written as DNA, the CDR3 is TGCGCCAGCAGCCAGGAGACTTACTACGAGCAGTACTTC.

With regard to this clonotype: The junction shows a germline mismatch at one end, possibly a read error. This CDR3 is CAGRDLDRNYGYTF. The CDR3 nucleotides read TGCGCCGGCAGGGACCTGGACAGAAACTATGGCTACACCTTC. The gene calls are TRBV10-2 and TRBJ1-2; D is possibly TRBD1 (6 bases). The CDR3 consists of 14 residues. Germline lookup yields CDR1 WSHSY and CDR2 SAAADI.

This rearrangement joins TRBV7-9 to TRBJ2-1; perhaps D is TRBD1 or TRBD2 (6 bases each). V lost 7 bases and J 6 bases, leaving 19 bases between the germline ends. Germline V gene sequence: CDR1 SEHNR, CDR2 FQNEAQ (reference sequence). The CDR3 extends over 15 amino acids. This chain's CDR3 is CASTDSRLAFNEQFF. As DNA, the CDR3 is TGTGCCAGCACGGACAGCCGGCTAGCGTTCAATGAGCAGTTCTTC.

The rearrangement uses TRBV12-3 or TRBV12-4 and TRBJ1-1, with D perhaps matching TRBD1 (6 bases). This CDR3 has 15 residues. V was cut by 6 bases and J by 0 bases, with 14 bases left in between. The CDR3: CASRWGGGMNTEAFF. The CDR3 nucleotides read TGTGCCAGCAGATGGGGGGGCGGGATGAACACTGAAGCTTTCTTT.

As to this clonotype: One end of the junction varies from germline; a read error may be responsible. This chain uses TRBV27 with TRBJ2-7, with D possibly TRBD2 on 5 matching bases. This CDR3 comprises 12 residues. Germline values: CDR1 MNHEY, CDR2 SMNVEV (reference sequence). CDR3 amino acids: CVSSLSGYEQYF. Written as DNA, the CDR3 is TGTGTCAGCAGTTTATCGGGGTACGAGCAGTACTTC.

The table lists this clonotype with a few counts. This sequence joins TRBV7-6 and TRBJ2-1; D tentatively fits TRBD1 or TRBD2 (6 bases each). V dropped 3 bases and J dropped 6 bases, with 15 bases sitting between them. CDR1 and CDR2 from the germline V gene are SGHVS and FNYEAQ. CDR3 length equals 15 residues. The CDR3 DNA sequence: TGTGCCAGCAGCTTTAGGGGGGCCGGGGGCAATGAGCAGTTCTTC. Its translation: CASSFRGAGGNEQFF.